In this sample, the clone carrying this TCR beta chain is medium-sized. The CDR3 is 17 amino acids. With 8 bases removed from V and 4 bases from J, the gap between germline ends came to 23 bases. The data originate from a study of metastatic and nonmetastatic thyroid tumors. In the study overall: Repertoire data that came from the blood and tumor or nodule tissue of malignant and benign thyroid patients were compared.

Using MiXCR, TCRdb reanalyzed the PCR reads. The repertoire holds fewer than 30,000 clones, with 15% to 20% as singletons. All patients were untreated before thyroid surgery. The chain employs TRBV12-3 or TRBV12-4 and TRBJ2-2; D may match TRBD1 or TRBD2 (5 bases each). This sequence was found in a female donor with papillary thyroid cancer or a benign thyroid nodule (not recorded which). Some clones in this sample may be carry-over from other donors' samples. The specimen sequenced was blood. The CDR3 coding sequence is TGTGCCAGCCTCGCTCAATTGGGGCGAGGAGGCACCGGGGAGCTGTTTTTT. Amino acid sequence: CASLAQLGRGGTGELFF.